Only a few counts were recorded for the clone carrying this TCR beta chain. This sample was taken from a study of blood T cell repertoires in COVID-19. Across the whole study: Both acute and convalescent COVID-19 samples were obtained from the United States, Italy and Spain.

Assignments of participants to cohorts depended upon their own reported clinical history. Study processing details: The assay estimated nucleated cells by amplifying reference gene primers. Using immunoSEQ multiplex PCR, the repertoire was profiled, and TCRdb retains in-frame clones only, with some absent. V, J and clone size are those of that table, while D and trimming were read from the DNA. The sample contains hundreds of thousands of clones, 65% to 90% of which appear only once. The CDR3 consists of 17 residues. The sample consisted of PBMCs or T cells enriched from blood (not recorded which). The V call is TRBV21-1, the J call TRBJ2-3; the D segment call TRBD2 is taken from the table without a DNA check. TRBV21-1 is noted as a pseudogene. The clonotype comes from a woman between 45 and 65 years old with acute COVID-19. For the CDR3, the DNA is TGTGCCAGCAGCAAAGGTGGGTGGAGGCCGATCACAGATACGCAGTATTTT. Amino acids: CASSKGGWRPITDTQYF.